The 26 T cell receptor beta chains below all came from one sample that was sequenced in a study of blood T cell repertoires in COVID-19. The method was immunoSEQ multiplex PCR; TCRdb's version includes in-frame clones alone and lacks a portion of them. Among roughly 80,000 clones listed, roughly 80% were seen once. Sequencing used peripheral blood. These receptors originate from a woman aged 55-75 years with acute or convalescent COVID-19.

The chain recombines TRBV13 with TRBJ1-2; D unresolved. The CDR3 spans 16 residues. V gave up 5 bases and J gave up 8 bases, with 24 bases separating them. Germline CDR1 PRHDT, CDR2 FYEKMQ (reference sequence). The CDR3 nucleotides read TGTGCCAGCAGCCCCCCTGAGGCGAGGGCTGAAGGCGGCTACACCTTC. Amino acids: CASSPPEARAEGGYTF.

This clone is medium-sized in the sample. V usage is TRBV29-1 and J usage is TRBJ2-2, with a tentative D call TRBD2 (5 bases). Germline V gene sequence: CDR1 SQVTM, CDR2 ANQGSEA. Trimming shortened V by 2 bases and J by 4 bases, and 8 bases separated the two germline ends. This CDR3 contains 13 residues. This CDR3 is CSVEQGSTGELFF. The CDR3 nucleotides read TGCAGCGTTGAACAAGGGAGCACCGGGGAGCTGTTTTTT.

The chain couples TRBV19 to TRBJ1-1; 7 bases line up with TRBD1. The CDR3 consists of 14 residues. The V gene end was trimmed by 6 bases and the J gene end by 6 bases; junction bases not matched to a gene: 10. CDR1 LNHDA and CDR2 SQIVND come from the germline V gene (reference sequence). CDR3 loop: CASSIQGLGPEAFF. Here the CDR3 DNA reads TGTGCCAGTAGCATACAGGGGTTGGGCCCTGAAGCTTTCTTT.

This chain joins TRBV19 and TRBJ1-5; 11 positions match TRBD1. With V trimmed by 5 bases and J by 0 bases, 6 bases remained unmatched. CDR3 length: 17 amino acids. CDR1 LNHDA and CDR2 SQIVND come from the germline V gene (reference sequence). The CDR3 bases are TGTGCCAGTAGTCCGGGGACAGGGGGTAATAGCAATCAGCCCCAGCATTTT. The encoded protein is CASSPGTGGNSNQPQHF.

This clone was recorded only once. V and J are TRBV3-1 (or the pseudogene TRBV3-2) and TRBJ1-1; D uncertain. Trimming shortened V by 2 bases and J by 2 bases, and 12 bases separated the two germline ends. Germline loops: CDR1 LGHDT, CDR2 YNNKEL (reference sequence). This CDR3 comprises 15 residues. The CDR3 is CASSQLRASNTEAFF. The CDR3 DNA reads as TGTGCCAGCAGCCAACTGAGGGCCAGCAACACTGAAGCTTTCTTT.

Comment on this clone: One end of the junction fails to match germline, which may point to a read error. This chain links TRBV6-2 or TRBV6-3 with TRBJ2-2; 8 bases are shared with TRBD1. In germline, CDR1 is MNHEY, CDR2 SVGEGT. This CDR3 is built from 15 residues. Here the CDR3 reads CASSYRTGNSGELFF. DNA of the CDR3: TGTGCCAGCAGTTATAGGACAGGGAACAGCGGGGAGCTGTTTTTT.

This clone appeared a few times. The chain couples TRBV6-5 to TRBJ1-1, with TRBD1 matching over 8 bases. This CDR3 contains 13 residues. Per germline, CDR1 MNHEY and CDR2 SVGAGI. With V trimmed by 4 bases and J by 8 bases, 6 bases remained unmatched. The CDR3 protein is CASSWGQDQEAFF. CDR3 bases: TGTGCCAGCAGTTGGGGACAGGACCAAGAAGCTTTCTTT.

The V call is TRBV29-1, the J call TRBJ2-7; 7 bases are shared with TRBD1. The germline V gene has CDR1 SQVTM and CDR2 ANQGSEA. This CDR3 is built from 15 residues. The ends lost 5 bases at V and 0 bases at J; junction bases unmatched: 10. The CDR3 region has the DNA TGCAGCGTTTACACCGGGACAGCGTCCTCCTACGAGCAGTACTTC. Its translation: CSVYTGTASSYEQYF.

This clone was counted a single time. The V call is TRBV6-4, the J call TRBJ2-1; a weak D match, TRBD1 (6 bases). This CDR3 has 15 residues. CDR1 and CDR2 (germline): MRHNA, SNTAGT. The V and J ends lost 3 bases and 6 bases respectively, with 15 bases between them. The CDR3 is CASSETGTPINEQFF. The DNA of the CDR3 is TGTGCCAGCAGTGAAACCGGGACACCTATCAATGAGCAGTTCTTC.

V gene TRBV7-2 combines with J gene TRBJ2-3, with 8 bases that match TRBD2. Germline trimming cut 5 bases from V and 5 bases from J; bases unmatched to any gene: 6. There are 14 residues in the CDR3. Germline lookup yields CDR1 SGHTA and CDR2 FQGNSA. CDR3 in amino acids: CASSPGTRIDTQYF. Here the CDR3 DNA reads TGTGCCAGCAGCCCCGGGACTAGGATAGATACGCAGTATTTT.

This rearrangement joins TRBV5-1 to TRBJ1-1, with a possible D match to TRBD1 (5 bases). From germline, CDR1 is SGHRS and CDR2 YFSETQ. Trimming removed 0 bases at V and 10 bases at J, with 13 bases between. This CDR3 has 13 amino acids. CDR3 DNA: TGCGCCAGCAGCTTGGAATTGGGGAGGGGAGCTTTCTTT. Protein sequence: CASSLELGRGAFF.

V is TRBV7-2 and J is TRBJ1-4; 7 bases are a match to TRBD1. V was pared by 6 bases and J by 7 bases, with 8 bases of the junction left unmatched. Germline values: CDR1 SGHTA, CDR2 FQGNSA. The CDR3 spans 14 residues. The CDR3 spells CASSVDRAREKLFF. The CDR3 bases are TGTGCCAGCAGTGTCGACAGGGCCCGTGAAAAACTGTTTTTT.

The genes are TRBV10-3 and TRBJ2-1, with D tentatively TRBD2 (6 bases). The ends were cut back, 8 bases at V and 6 bases at J, with 11 bases in the middle. CDR1 ENHRY and CDR2 SYGVKD come from the germline V gene. This CDR3 is 12 amino acids long. CDR3 loop: CAILLAPNEQFF. In DNA, the CDR3 is TGTGCCATCCTACTAGCTCCCAATGAGCAGTTCTTC.

This chain links TRBV2 with TRBJ2-1, with 8 bases aligning to TRBD2. The V segment lost 4 bases and the J segment 7 bases; nucleotides outside the gene matches: 9. The CDR3 is 15 residues long. CDR1 and CDR2 from the germline V gene are SNHLY and FYNNEI. Here the CDR3 reads CASSAPGLGGNEQFF. Written as DNA, the CDR3 is TGTGCCAGCAGTGCGCCGGGACTAGGGGGTAATGAGCAGTTCTTC.

J is TRBJ2-1 and V is TRBV10-3; 7 nucleotides match TRBD2. The CDR3 has 13 residues. The germline gives CDR1 ENHRY, CDR2 SYGVKD. Trimming removed 10 bases from V and 6 bases from J; junction bases left unmatched: 9. CDR3 in amino acids: CATRGEAGNEQFF. DNA of the CDR3: TGTGCCACCCGGGGGGAGGCAGGCAATGAGCAGTTCTTC.

The V call is TRBV4-3, the J call TRBJ2-4, with D hard to call. Germline V CDR1 and CDR2: LGHNA, YSLEER. Trimming stripped 4 bases from V and 15 bases from J, with 10 bases between. The CDR3 length is 10 residues. CDR3 nucleotide sequence: TGCGCCAGCAGCCTTGCCGGGTCGTACTTC. As protein: CASSLAGSYF.

V usage is TRBV4-2 and J usage is TRBJ2-3; TRBD2 is a possible D gene (7 bases). Per the germline V gene, CDR1 is LGHNA and CDR2 is YNFKEQ. V was trimmed by 1 base and J by 3 bases, leaving 11 bases between them. The CDR3 runs to 15 residues. The CDR3 reads CASSQVAGATDTQYF. CDR3 sequence (DNA): TGTGCCAGCAGCCAAGTGGCGGGGGCAACAGATACGCAGTATTTT.

The V gene is TRBV3-1 (or the pseudogene TRBV3-2), the J gene TRBJ2-3; D unclear. This CDR3 region has 13 residues. V was clipped by 0 bases and J by 10 bases, with 11 bases between them. Looked up from germline, CDR1 is LGHDT and CDR2 is YNNKEL (reference sequence). The CDR3 reads CASSQDRVGPQYF. CDR3 in DNA: TGTGCCAGCAGCCAAGATCGAGTTGGGCCGCAGTATTTT.

The chain links TRBV28 to TRBJ2-6, with unresolved D. The germline CDR1 and CDR2 sequences are MDHEN and SYDVKM. The CDR3 spans 15 residues. V gave up 6 bases and J gave up 0 bases, with 9 bases separating them. CDR3 region: CASRASFSGANVLTF. The CDR3 region has the DNA TGTGCCAGCAGGGCTTCTTTCTCTGGGGCCAACGTCCTGACTTTC.

This chain joins TRBV19 and TRBJ2-5; maybe TRBD2 (6 bases). Germline V lookup: CDR1 LNHDA, CDR2 SQIVND (reference sequence). The V gene lost 6 bases and the J gene lost 5 bases, with 16 bases spanning the gap. The CDR3 runs 14 residues. This CDR3 is CASRSNGEVETQYF. The CDR3 DNA reads TGTGCCAGTAGGTCTAATGGGGAGGTTGAGACCCAGTACTTC.

V is TRBV3-1 (or the pseudogene TRBV3-2) and J is TRBJ2-6, with D unresolved. The CDR3 consists of 15 residues. Germline CDR1 is LGHDT and CDR2 is YNNKEL (reference sequence). The V end lost 0 bases, the J end lost 2 bases, and 5 bases lay between the germline ends. The CDR3 region is CASSQDLTGANVLTF. In nucleotides, the CDR3 is TGTGCCAGCAGCCAAGATCTAACTGGGGCCAACGTCCTGACTTTC.

CDR3 region: CASSSSATDNEQFF. The CDR3 DNA reads as TGTGCCAGCAGCTCGTCCGCGACAGACAATGAGCAGTTCTTC. The chain recombines TRBV13 with TRBJ2-1; D is possibly TRBD1 (5 bases). The germline V gene encodes CDR1 PRHDT and CDR2 FYEKMQ (reference sequence). This CDR3 region has 14 residues. V was clipped by 4 bases and J by 5 bases, with 12 bases between them. The full variable domain, in which reference TRBV13 and TRBJ2-1 provide the parts outside the CDR3, is AAGVIQSPRHLIKEKRETATLKCYPIPRHDTVYWYQQGPGQDPQFLISFYEKMQSDKGSIPDRFSAQQFSDYHSELNMSSLELGDSALYFCASSSSATDNEQFFGPGTRLTVL.

The chain joins TRBV19 to TRBJ2-7; TRBD1 might be the D (6 bases). V was pared by 7 bases and J by 0 bases, with 13 bases between. Germline V gives CDR1 LNHDA, CDR2 SQIVND (reference sequence). This CDR3 has 14 amino acids. The CDR3: CASKGHYSSYEQYF. The CDR3 DNA is TGTGCCAGTAAGGGACACTATAGCTCCTACGAGCAGTACTTC.

This clone occurred many times. This chain joins TRBV4-1 and TRBJ1-1, with D maybe TRBD1 (6 bases). Trimming removed 3 bases from V and 0 bases from J, with 11 bases in between. CDR3 size: 15 residues. Germline CDR1 and CDR2: MGHRA and YSYEKL. The chain's CDR3 is CASSHSGGLNTEAFF. The CDR3 DNA is TGCGCCAGCAGCCATTCGGGGGGGCTGAACACTGAAGCTTTCTTT.

The rearrangement links TRBV19 to TRBJ2-1; TRBD2 aligns across 15 bases. The length of the CDR3 is 16 residues. The germline gives CDR1 LNHDA, CDR2 SQIVND (reference sequence). V lost 5 bases, J lost 4 bases, and 3 bases stayed unmatched. In DNA, the CDR3 is TGTGCCAGTAGTCCCGGGACTAGCGGGGGGTACAATGAGCAGTTCTTC. Its translation is CASSPGTSGGYNEQFF.

The table lists this clone with many counts. The rearrangement joins TRBV18 to TRBJ1-1, with D hard to call. Trimming cost V 1 base and J 3 bases, with 15 bases left between them. The germline V gene encodes CDR1 KGHSH and CDR2 LQKENI. The CDR3 covers 16 residues. CDR3 DNA: TGTGCCAGCTCACCACGGCCAGCGCCGGAGGACACTGAAGCTTTCTTT. Translated: CASSPRPAPEDTEAFF.